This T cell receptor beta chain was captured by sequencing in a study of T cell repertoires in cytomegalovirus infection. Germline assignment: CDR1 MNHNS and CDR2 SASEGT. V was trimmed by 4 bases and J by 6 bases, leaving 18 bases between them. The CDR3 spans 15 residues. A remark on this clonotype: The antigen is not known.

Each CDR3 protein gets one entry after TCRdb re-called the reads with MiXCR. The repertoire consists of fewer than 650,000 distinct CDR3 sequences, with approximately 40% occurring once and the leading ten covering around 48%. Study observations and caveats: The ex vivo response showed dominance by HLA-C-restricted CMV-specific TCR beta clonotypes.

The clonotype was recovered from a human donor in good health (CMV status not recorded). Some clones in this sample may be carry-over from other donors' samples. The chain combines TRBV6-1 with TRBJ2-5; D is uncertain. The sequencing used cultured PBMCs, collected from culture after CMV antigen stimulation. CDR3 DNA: TGTGCCAGCAGTGGTTCCCTTCATACCCGCCAGACCCAGTACTTC. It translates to CASSGSLHTRQTQYF.